This entry lists 22 T cell receptor beta chains sequenced from one sample in a study of shared clonotypes between healthy human individuals. Only in-frame clones appear in the TCRdb table, and some are missing; sequencing was by immunoSEQ multiplex PCR. Altogether approximately 1,500,000 clones are present, nearly 99% being singletons, with the ten largest covering approximately 0.44%. Sample: naive CD4+ T cells sorted from blood. Sample subset: CD45RA+ positively selected. The receptors stem from a man aged 25 to 45 in good health.

The chain recombines TRBV5-4 with TRBJ1-1, with D possibly TRBD1 on 6 matching bases. Germline V gene sequence: CDR1 SGHNT, CDR2 YYREEE (reference sequence). The CDR3 is 14 residues long. V shed 4 bases and J shed 7 bases, with 17 bases lying between them. In DNA, the CDR3 is TGTGCCAGCAGCCAAGGGCAGGGGAGGAATGAAGCTTTCTTT. Encoded protein: CASSQGQGRNEAFF.

This chain links TRBV29-1 with TRBJ1-1; a possible D gene is TRBD1 (6 bases). The germline V gene encodes CDR1 SQVTM and CDR2 ANQGSEA. The CDR3 spans 12 residues. Trimming shortened V by 7 bases and J by 2 bases, and 11 bases separated the two germline ends. The CDR3 DNA is TGCAGCGCCCGGACAGTCAACACTGAAGCTTTCTTT. It codes for CSARTVNTEAFF.

About this clone: The same CDR3 also results from other DNA sequences found in this sample. This CDR3 is CASSVGPRGDEQFF. CDR3 in DNA: TGTGCCAGCAGCGTAGGGCCCCGCGGGGATGAGCAGTTCTTC. The chain joins TRBV9 to TRBJ2-1; D is perhaps TRBD2 (6 bases). Trimming removed 0 bases at V and 8 bases at J, with 12 bases between. CDR1 and CDR2 from the germline V gene are SGDLS and YYNGEE. CDR3 length equals 14 residues.

The chain carries TRBV28 and TRBJ1-2; D uncertain. Germline V lookup: CDR1 MDHEN, CDR2 SYDVKM. The length of the CDR3 is 16 residues. Trimming shortened V by 6 bases and J by 4 bases, and 21 bases separated the two germline ends. CDR3 in amino acids: CASRGSDIPSGYGYTF. The CDR3 DNA sequence: TGTGCCAGCAGAGGGTCAGACATCCCAAGTGGCTATGGCTACACCTTC.

CDR3 in DNA: TGTGCCAGCAGTGAACTGGGGACGGCGAACACCGGGGAGCTGTTTTTT. It encodes CASSELGTANTGELFF. The chain carries TRBV2 and TRBJ2-2, with D perhaps matching TRBD1 or TRBD2 (5 bases each). V was cut by 2 bases and J by 0 bases, with 10 bases left in between. The CDR3 runs to 16 residues. Germline lookup yields CDR1 SNHLY and CDR2 FYNNEI. Supplemented by reference TRBV2 and TRBJ2-2, the full variable domain reads EPEVTQTPSHQVTQMGQEVILRCVPISNHLYFYWYRQILGQKVEFLVSFYNNEISEKSEIFDDQFSVERPDGSNFTLKIRSTKLEDSAMYFCASSELGTANTGELFFGEGSRLTVL.

The genes are TRBV4-3 and TRBJ2-2; maybe TRBD2 (5 bases). This CDR3 spans 16 amino acids. CDR1 and CDR2 (germline): LGHNA, YSLEER. The V gene lost 0 bases and the J gene lost 6 bases, with 14 bases spanning the gap. The CDR3 sequence: CASSQEGREKAGELFF. The DNA of the CDR3 is TGCGCCAGCAGCCAAGAAGGACGGGAAAAGGCCGGGGAGCTGTTTTTT.

V and J are TRBV27 and TRBJ2-6; TRBD1 might be the D (6 bases). V was trimmed by 2 bases and J by 4 bases, leaving 12 bases between them. From germline, CDR1 is MNHEY and CDR2 SMNVEV (reference sequence). The CDR3 contains 16 residues. DNA for the CDR3: TGTGCCAGCAGTTTAGATTACAGGGTCGGGGCCAACGTCCTGACTTTC. Amino acid sequence: CASSLDYRVGANVLTF. Supplemented by reference TRBV27 and TRBJ2-6, the full variable domain reads EAQVTQNPRYLITVTGKKLTVTCSQNMNHEYMSWYRQDPGLGLRQIYYSMNVEVTDKGDVPEGYKVSRKEKRNFPLILESPSPNQTSLYFCASSLDYRVGANVLTFGAGSRLTVL.

The chain employs TRBV5-4 and TRBJ1-4; 8 positions agree with TRBD1. Per germline, CDR1 SGHNT and CDR2 YYREEE (reference sequence). This CDR3 contains 16 residues. V lost 4 bases, J lost 3 bases, and 8 bases stayed unmatched. As DNA, the CDR3 is TGTGCCAGCAGCCCCAGGACAGGGAACCCTAATGAAAAACTGTTTTTT. Translating it yields CASSPRTGNPNEKLFF.

The chain combines TRBV7-2 with TRBJ2-5; 9 bases line up with TRBD1. Germline values: CDR1 SGHTA, CDR2 FQGNSA. The CDR3 loop spans 15 amino acids. Trimming took 3 bases from V and 4 from J; bases not matched to a gene: 6. The CDR3 here is CASSLGTGGAETQYF. As DNA, the CDR3 is TGTGCCAGCAGCTTGGGAACAGGGGGCGCAGAGACCCAGTACTTC.

A word on this clone: Other DNA variants within this sample encode the same CDR3. The CDR3 DNA reads as TGCGCCAGCAGCTTGGCTCAGGGATCCTACGAGCAGTACTTC. Amino acids: CASSLAQGSYEQYF. The V and J genes are TRBV5-1 and TRBJ2-7; tentative D call: TRBD1 (5 bases). This CDR3 is built from 14 residues. Germline V gene data show CDR1 as SGHRS and CDR2 as YFSETQ. Trimming pared 0 bases from V and 1 base from J, leaving 8 bases between.

To note about this clone: Other DNA sequences of this sample code for an identical CDR3. The rearrangement joins TRBV5-1 to TRBJ1-2; TRBD1 is a possible D gene (5 bases). The CDR3 covers 14 residues. V was clipped by 0 bases and J by 3 bases, with 9 bases between them. Looked up from germline, CDR1 is SGHRS and CDR2 is YFSETQ. DNA for the CDR3: TGCGCCAGCAGCTTGGGTACAGGAGACTATGGCTACACCTTC. This translates into CASSLGTGDYGYTF.

This chain uses TRBV7-2 with TRBJ2-7; 9 bases fit TRBD2. Germline V gene data show CDR1 as SGHTA and CDR2 as FQGNSA. V gave up 5 bases and J gave up 6 bases; unmatched junction bases: 11. CDR3 length equals 15 residues. CDR3 sequence (DNA): TGTGCCAGCAGCCTAATCGTAGCGGGAGCTCCCGAGCAGTACTTC. Translated: CASSLIVAGAPEQYF.

The V and J genes are TRBV29-1 and TRBJ1-1; a possible D gene is TRBD1 (5 bases). The ends were cut back, 6 bases at V and 3 bases at J, with 17 bases in the middle. The germline gives CDR1 SQVTM, CDR2 ANQGSEA. There are 14 residues in the CDR3. The CDR3 nucleotides are TGCAGCGTCCAAGAACTGGGGACGTACACTGAAGCTTTCTTT. Protein product: CSVQELGTYTEAFF.

The gene calls are TRBV5-1 and TRBJ1-4; D perhaps matches TRBD1 (5 bases). V gave up 4 bases and J gave up 7 bases, with 17 bases separating them. The germline gives CDR1 SGHRS, CDR2 YFSETQ. The CDR3 spans 15 residues. CDR3 loop: CASSTGRGMGEKLFF. In DNA, the CDR3 is TGCGCCAGCAGCACGGGACGCGGTATGGGTGAAAAACTGTTTTTT.

V is TRBV30 and J is TRBJ2-1; D not resolved. Germline CDR1 is GTSNPN and CDR2 is SVGIG (reference sequence). The CDR3 totals 11 residues. V dropped 4 bases and J dropped 6 bases, with 7 bases sitting between them. CDR3 bases: TGTGCCTGGACCAGGACCAATGAGCAGTTCTTC. Amino acids: CAWTRTNEQFF.

The rearrangement links TRBV7-2 to TRBJ1-5, with no clear D. The CDR3 extends over 16 amino acids. Trimming shortened V by 5 bases and J by 0 bases, and 14 bases separated the two germline ends. Germline-derived CDR1 and CDR2 are SGHTA and FQGNSA. CDR3 sequence: CASSAQAVNSNQPQHF. CDR3 nucleotides: TGTGCCAGCAGCGCCCAAGCGGTTAATAGCAATCAGCCCCAGCATTTT.

J is TRBJ2-3 and V is TRBV7-9; 7 bases line up with TRBD1. The J segment lost 0 bases and the V segment lost 4 bases, leaving 10 bases of the junction unmatched. The germline V gene has CDR1 SEHNR and CDR2 FQNEAQ (reference sequence). The CDR3 is 17 amino acids. CDR3 protein: CASSSGQLRGSTDTQYF. CDR3 bases: TGTGCCAGCAGCTCGGGACAGTTGAGGGGTAGCACAGATACGCAGTATTTT.

The chain couples TRBV25-1 to TRBJ2-1, with 8 bases matching TRBD2. There are 15 residues in the CDR3. The V segment lost 2 bases and the J segment 8 bases; nucleotides outside the gene matches: 8. Germline loops: CDR1 MGHDK, CDR2 SYGVNS. CDR3 protein: CASSEGTSVVDEQFF. Here the CDR3 DNA reads TGTGCCAGCAGTGAAGGGACTAGTGTAGTCGATGAGCAGTTCTTC.

V is TRBV6-1 and J is TRBJ1-2; D uncertain. From germline, CDR1 is MNHNS and CDR2 SASEGT. V lost 1 base and J 4 bases, leaving 10 bases between the germline ends. The CDR3 loop spans 14 amino acids. The DNA for the CDR3 is TGTGCCAGCAGTGAAGAGTTCGTGGTCTATGGCTACACCTTC. Its protein is CASSEEFVVYGYTF.

The chain employs TRBV5-1 and TRBJ1-4; D is uncertain. This CDR3 has 13 amino acids. The germline V and J ends were trimmed by 1 base and 5 bases, with 6 bases remaining between them. CDR1 SGHRS and CDR2 YFSETQ come from the germline V gene. The CDR3 coding sequence is TGCGCCAGCAGCTTGCGACCGAATGAAAAACTGTTTTTT. Translating it yields CASSLRPNEKLFF.

This chain uses TRBV2 with TRBJ1-4; D not resolved. The CDR3 has 15 residues. V lost 2 bases and J lost 3, with 10 bases in between. Germline V gives CDR1 SNHLY, CDR2 FYNNEI. The CDR3 here is CASSEIEAPNEKLFF. CDR3 coding DNA: TGTGCCAGCAGTGAAATCGAGGCCCCTAATGAAAAACTGTTTTTT.

V usage is TRBV11-1 and J usage is TRBJ2-1; D may be TRBD1 (6 bases). This CDR3 comprises 15 residues. V lost 3 bases, J lost 10 bases, and 19 bases lay in between. Germline V CDR1 and CDR2: SGHAT, FQDESV (reference sequence). The CDR3, as DNA: TGTGCCAGCAGCTTGGGGACACCCCTTGAGGGGGAGCAGTTCTTC. It specifies CASSLGTPLEGEQFF. Based on the CDR3 plus reference TRBV11-1 and TRBJ2-1, the full variable domain is EAEVAQSPRYKITEKSQAVAFWCDPISGHATLYWYRQILGQGPELLVQFQDESVVDDSQLPKDRFSAERLKGVDSTLKIQPAELGDSAMYLCASSLGTPLEGEQFFGPGTRLTVL.